These T cell receptor beta chains were read from a single sample in a study of blood T cell repertoires in COVID-19. Libraries were prepared by immunoSEQ multiplex PCR; TCRdb keeps only in-frame clonotypes and omits some of them. The sample contains about 290,000 clones, roughly 89% of which appear only once. Sequenced sample: peripheral blood. All receptors derive from a woman under 40 with COVID-19, enrolled during active disease. The CDR3 runs from the conserved cysteine through the conserved F or W. D genes are given only for firm matches. Rows give clone size only sometimes, using once, few, many, or a class for an expanded clone.

size	D	V	J	CDR3	DNA
.	.	TRBV7-2	TRBJ2-3	CASSLARLLVLTDTQYF	TGTGCCAGCAGCTTGGCCCGACTGCTGGTACTAACAGATACGCAGTATTTT
.	.	TRBV6-2/TRBV6-3	TRBJ2-3	CASSSNTDYSTDTQYF	TGTGCCAGCAGTAGTAACACGGACTATAGCACAGATACGCAGTATTTT
.	.	TRBV6-5	TRBJ1-2	CASSYSSAAGILGYTF	TGTGCCAGCAGTTACTCGAGCGCAGCAGGGATTCTTGGCTACACCTTC
once	TRBD2	TRBV3-1/TRBV3-2	TRBJ2-1	CASSQCGGAGEQFF	TGTGCCAGCAGCCAATGCGGGGGGGCTGGTGAGCAGTTCTTC
.	.	TRBV29-1	TRBJ1-2	CSAPTGGMGDGYTF	TGCAGCGCCCCAACGGGAGGGATGGGGGATGGCTACACCTTC
many	.	TRBV10-1	TRBJ2-7	CASSDGSYEQYF	TGCGCCAGCAGTGACGGCTCCTACGAGCAGTACTTC
.	TRBD1	TRBV9	TRBJ1-2	CASSVAPDRGSNYGYTF	TGTGCCAGCAGCGTAGCCCCGGACAGGGGGAGTAACTATGGCTACACCTTC
.	TRBD1	TRBV2	TRBJ2-3	CASSGGQGAADTQYF	TGTGCCAGCAGTGGCGGGCAGGGGGCAGCAGATACGCAGTATTTT
.	.	TRBV5-4	TRBJ2-7	CASSLRGARPYEQYF	TGTGCCAGCAGCTTGCGGGGAGCCCGACCCTACGAGCAGTACTTC
.	.	TRBV27	TRBJ2-1	CASSMTSHNEQFF	TGTGCCAGCAGTATGACTAGTCACAATGAGCAGTTCTTC
.	.	TRBV4-1	TRBJ2-5	CASSQPLRDSQETQYF	TGCGCCAGCAGCCAACCTCTCCGGGACTCCCAAGAGACCCAGTACTTC
.	.	TRBV29-1	TRBJ2-2	CSVDLSTGELFF	TGCAGCGTTGACCTGTCGACCGGGGAGCTGTTTTTT
.	TRBD1	TRBV4-1	TRBJ1-2	CASSHLQGALGYTF	TGCGCCAGCAGCCATCTACAGGGGGCGCTTGGCTACACCTTC
.	.	TRBV11-2	TRBJ1-5	CASSPDISQQPQHF	TGTGCCAGCAGCCCTGACATTTCGCAACAGCCCCAGCATTTT